A single sample is the source of the 27 T cell receptor beta chains below, sequenced in a study of identical twins. Using its own MiXCR run on the 5' RACE reads, TCRdb lists one record per CDR3 protein. The table has 210,000 or so distinct CDR3 sequences, around a sixth seen once. The same data also contributed to another study, on T cells expressing NK-cell markers.

The sequencing input was CD8+ T cells sorted from blood. These receptors were obtained from a woman aged 18-35 years in good health.

This clonotype appeared many times. The chain has TRBV6-5 and TRBJ2-1; D may match TRBD1 or TRBD2 (5 bases each). The CDR3 runs 14 residues. Deletions cut 2 bases from V and 1 base from J, with 6 bases between. Germline lookup yields CDR1 MNHEY and CDR2 SVGAGI. CDR3 DNA: TGTGCCAGCAGTTACGGGGGATCCTACAATGAGCAGTTCTTC. Translated, it gives CASSYGGSYNEQFF.

This clonotype was seen only a few times. The CDR3 is CASSPLFGDEQFF. DNA for the CDR3: TGTGCCAGCAGCCCCCTGTTTGGCGATGAGCAGTTCTTC. V usage is TRBV13 and J usage is TRBJ2-1; no definite D call. CDR3 size: 13 residues. V was trimmed by 5 bases and J by 8 bases, leaving 13 bases between them. CDR1 PRHDT and CDR2 FYEKMQ come from the germline V gene (reference sequence).

This clonotype was seen at least ten times. DNA of the CDR3: TGTGCCAGCAGCGTAGAGGGTTACACTGAAGCTTTCTTT. It translates to CASSVEGYTEAFF. The rearrangement links TRBV9 to TRBJ1-1; D remains ambiguous. CDR1 is SGDLS, CDR2 YYNGEE, per germline. CDR3 size: 13 residues. Trimming removed 0 bases at V and 3 bases at J, with 6 bases between.

The J gene is TRBJ2-1, the V gene TRBV7-9; either TRBD1 or TRBD2 may fit D (5 bases each). The CDR3 runs to 16 residues. Germline V gene data show CDR1 as SEHNR and CDR2 as FQNEAQ (reference sequence). Trimming shortened V by 6 bases and J by 10 bases, and 25 bases separated the two germline ends. The CDR3 here is CASSLTTGTGLWEQFF. The CDR3 coding sequence is TGTGCCAGCAGTTTGACCACCGGGACGGGGTTATGGGAGCAGTTCTTC.

This clonotype was found a few times. V usage is TRBV6-2 or TRBV6-3 and J usage is TRBJ2-2, with D tentatively TRBD1 or TRBD2 (5 bases each). Germline CDR1 is MNHEY and CDR2 is SVGEGT. CDR3 length: 14 amino acids. V was pared by 6 bases and J by 3 bases, with 11 bases between. CDR3 sequence: CASSPGAYTGELFF. The CDR3 region has the DNA TGTGCCAGCAGCCCCGGGGCATACACCGGGGAGCTGTTTTTT.

This clonotype occurred a few times. The chain carries TRBV27 and TRBJ2-1, with TRBD2 matching over 11 bases. The CDR3 runs 15 residues. J was trimmed by 0 bases and V by 8 bases; bases with no gene match: 3. Germline CDR1 MNHEY, CDR2 SMNVEV (reference sequence). CDR3 coding DNA: TGTGCCAGCCTAGCGGGAGGTAACTCCTACAATGAGCAGTTCTTC. It is translated as CASLAGGNSYNEQFF.

About this clonotype: One junction end does not reproduce the germline sequence, and a read error may be involved. The rearrangement joins TRBV12-3 or TRBV12-4 to TRBJ2-7, with TRBD2 as a possible D gene (5 bases). This CDR3 region has 11 residues. Here the CDR3 DNA reads TGTGCCAGCAGTTTGGCCGGGGATCAAGACTTC. Translation: CASSLAGDQDF.

This clonotype was seen ten or more times. The DNA of the CDR3 is TGCAGCGCCACCGGGACAGCGAACACTGAAGCTTTCTTT. Translated: CSATGTANTEAFF. This rearrangement joins TRBV29-1 to TRBJ1-1; 7 positions agree with TRBD1. CDR1 is SQVTM and CDR2 is ANQGSEA in the germline V gene. The CDR3 contains 13 residues. J was trimmed by 1 base and V by 7 bases; bases with no gene match: 6.

This clonotype has only a few counts. This chain joins TRBV2 and TRBJ2-7; no reliable D call. The V gene lost 4 bases and the J gene lost 7 bases, with 11 bases spanning the gap. The CDR3 totals 12 residues. Looked up from germline, CDR1 is SNHLY and CDR2 is FYNNEI. Written as DNA, the CDR3 is TGTGCCAGCAGTGGGGATTCGAGGGAGCAGTACTTC. Translated: CASSGDSREQYF.

This rearrangement joins TRBV5-4 to TRBJ1-6; no reliable D call. Germline values: CDR1 SGHNT, CDR2 YYREEE (reference sequence). The ends were cut back, 2 bases at V and 10 bases at J, with 13 bases in the middle. The CDR3 contains 14 residues. The CDR3 region has the DNA TGTGCCAGCAGCTTCTCCGGGTTTGGATCACCCCTCCACTTT. Translating it yields CASSFSGFGSPLHF.

The V call is TRBV5-5, the J call TRBJ1-6, with 8 bases identical to TRBD1. With 3 bases clipped from V and 0 bases from J, the junction kept 5 bases outside the gene matches. CDR3 length: 17 residues. Germline CDR1 and CDR2: SGHKS and YYEKEE (reference sequence). CDR3 nucleotides: TGTGCCAGCAGCTCCCGGGACAGGAGCTCCTATAATTCACCCCTCCACTTT. It translates to CASSSRDRSSYNSPLHF.

The chain has TRBV9 and TRBJ2-1; 8 bases align to TRBD2. The CDR3 is 15 amino acids. The V gene's germline CDR1 is SGDLS and CDR2 YYNGEE. Trimming took 3 bases from V and 7 from J; bases not matched to a gene: 9. The chain's CDR3 is CASSAVGGARNEQFF. The CDR3 region has the DNA TGTGCCAGCAGCGCCGTCGGGGGGGCCCGGAATGAGCAGTTCTTC.

This clonotype turned up a few times. V usage is TRBV9 and J usage is TRBJ1-4, with D unclear. Trimming cost V 0 bases and J 7 bases, with 13 bases left between them. The germline gives CDR1 SGDLS, CDR2 YYNGEE. The CDR3 length is 15 residues. In DNA, the CDR3 is TGTGCCAGCAGCGTAGGCGGCAGCCCCTCTGAAAAACTGTTTTTT. Its translation is CASSVGGSPSEKLFF.

This sequence joins TRBV2 and TRBJ2-7, with TRBD1 matching 7 bases. V dropped 6 bases and J dropped 2; count of bases not matched to a gene: 10. The V gene's germline CDR1 is SNHLY and CDR2 FYNNEI. The CDR3 runs 15 residues. CDR3 coding DNA: TGTGCCAGCAGCCTCCGGGACAGTAGGGCCTACGAGCAGTACTTC. Translation gives CASSLRDSRAYEQYF.

The genes are TRBV20-1 and TRBJ2-3; D is possibly TRBD1 (6 bases). V lost 6 bases, J lost 0 bases, and 19 bases lay in between. CDR3 length: 16 amino acids. Germline-derived CDR1 and CDR2 are DFQATT and SNEGSKA (reference sequence). The DNA for the CDR3 is TGCAGTGCCGATTCCCGGGACACCACTAGCACAGATACGCAGTATTTT. This encodes CSADSRDTTSTDTQYF.

The V call is TRBV12-3 or TRBV12-4, the J call TRBJ2-2; 8 nucleotides line up with TRBD1. The CDR3 loop spans 14 amino acids. Trimming removed 6 bases from V and 4 bases from J; junction bases left unmatched: 4. The DNA for the CDR3 is TGTGCCAGCAGCCACCAGGGGGCCACCGGGGAGCTGTTTTTT. Amino acid sequence: CASSHQGATGELFF.

This clonotype was seen a few times. The rearrangement uses TRBV20-1 and TRBJ2-1, with 13 bases matching TRBD2. The CDR3 length is 17 residues. Trimming removed 1 base from V and 6 bases from J; junction bases left unmatched: 9. Germline V gene data show CDR1 as DFQATT and CDR2 as SNEGSKA (reference sequence). DNA of the CDR3: TGCAGTGCTAGAGGGTTCACCGGGACTAGCGGGATCAATGAGCAGTTCTTC. Translated, it gives CSARGFTGTSGINEQFF.

The chain has TRBV19 and TRBJ2-1; maybe TRBD2 (5 bases). V lost 2 bases and J lost 4, with 12 bases in between. The CDR3 covers 15 residues. From germline, CDR1 is LNHDA and CDR2 SQIVND (reference sequence). The CDR3: CASSIKVGAYNEQFF. The CDR3 DNA reads TGTGCCAGTAGTATAAAGGTGGGAGCTTACAATGAGCAGTTCTTC.

This clonotype was counted between two and nine times. The rearrangement uses TRBV4-3 and TRBJ2-7; tentative D call: TRBD2 (6 bases). CDR1 and CDR2 (germline): LGHNA, YSLEER. The V end lost 0 bases, the J end lost 4 bases, and 13 bases lay between the germline ends. The CDR3 is made up of 15 amino acids. In DNA form, the CDR3 reads TGCGCCAGCAGCCAAGATCGGCTCGGGACTTACGAGCAGTACTTC. Its protein product is CASSQDRLGTYEQYF.

The chain has TRBV4-3 and TRBJ2-3, with 13 nucleotides matching TRBD2. CDR1 and CDR2 (germline): LGHNA, YSLEER. The CDR3 has 20 amino acids. Trimming at V came to 3 bases and at J to 4 bases, leaving 16 bases not matched to a gene. The CDR3 sequence: CASSQVTLAGGPQSPDTQYF. CDR3 DNA: TGCGCCAGCAGCCAGGTTACACTAGCGGGAGGGCCTCAGAGTCCAGATACGCAGTATTTT.

This clonotype came up a few times. The rearrangement joins TRBV20-1 to TRBJ1-1; possibly TRBD1 for D (6 bases). The CDR3 runs 13 residues. Deletions cut 6 bases from V and 9 bases from J, with 20 bases between. Germline V lookup: CDR1 DFQATT, CDR2 SNEGSKA (reference sequence). The CDR3 spells CSAPGQPTPKAFF. The CDR3 coding sequence is TGCAGTGCCCCCGGACAGCCCACACCGAAAGCTTTCTTT.

This clonotype was recorded a few times. The chain is built from TRBV15 and TRBJ2-1; D may be TRBD2 (6 bases). There are 16 residues in the CDR3. V was pared by 5 bases and J by 0 bases, with 14 bases between. Germline V CDR1 and CDR2: LNHNV, YYDKDF (reference sequence). This CDR3 reads CATSFGVGGSYNEQFF. The CDR3 DNA sequence: TGTGCCACCAGCTTTGGGGTGGGAGGCTCCTACAATGAGCAGTTCTTC.

This clonotype was observed at least ten times. The rearrangement joins TRBV12-3 or TRBV12-4 to TRBJ2-1; D unresolved. Trimming stripped 3 bases from V and 6 bases from J, with 12 bases between. The CDR3 totals 14 residues. This chain's CDR3 is CASSLGLLSNEQFF. The CDR3 DNA sequence: TGTGCCAGCAGTTTGGGGTTACTAAGCAATGAGCAGTTCTTC.

V is TRBV12-3 or TRBV12-4 and J is TRBJ2-2; 8 nucleotides agree with TRBD1. This CDR3 has 14 residues. V lost 5 bases, J lost 4 bases, and 3 bases stayed unmatched. The CDR3 loop is CASSDRGGTGELFF. The DNA for the CDR3 is TGTGCCAGCAGTGACAGGGGTGGCACCGGGGAGCTGTTTTTT.

At least ten counts were recorded for this clonotype. V and J are TRBV9 and TRBJ2-5; D remains ambiguous. The CDR3 is 13 amino acids. V lost 0 bases and J lost 5, with 8 bases in between. Germline loops: CDR1 SGDLS, CDR2 YYNGEE. Here the CDR3 reads CASSVGVGETQYF. The DNA of the CDR3 is TGTGCCAGCAGCGTAGGAGTGGGTGAGACCCAGTACTTC.

The chain employs TRBV7-9 and TRBJ1-1; D unresolved. Between the trimmed V and J ends, which lost 2 bases and 1 base, there was a span of 8 bases. Germline V gene data show CDR1 as SEHNR and CDR2 as FQNEAQ (reference sequence). This CDR3 region has 14 residues. The CDR3, as DNA: TGTGCCAGCAGCTTAATAGACAAGAACACTGAAGCTTTCTTT. Amino acids: CASSLIDKNTEAFF.

The rearrangement joins TRBV11-2 to TRBJ2-1, with 9 bases fitting TRBD2. V shed 8 bases, J shed 15 bases, and the junction held 17 bases outside the gene matches. Germline values: CDR1 SGHAT, CDR2 FQNNGV. The CDR3 loop spans 14 amino acids. This CDR3 reads CASRVGLAGFLGFF. CDR3 DNA: TGTGCCAGCCGAGTAGGGCTAGCGGGGTTCCTTGGGTTCTTC. The full variable domain, with the rest looked up from reference TRBV11-2 and TRBJ2-1, is EAGVAQSPRYKIIEKRQSVAFWCNPISGHATLYWYQQILGQGPKLLIQFQNNGVVDDSQLPKDRFSAERLKGVDSTLKIQPAKLEDSAVYLCASRVGLAGFLGFFGPGTRLTVL.